This paragraph reports one T cell receptor (beta chain). Its antigen is currently unknown. This entry belongs to a study of T cell responses to AZD1222 COVID-19 vaccine. Whole-study findings and limits: Scientists sampled the repertoires only once the peak T cell response had passed. Donors were largely white British and mainly female; clonal diversity was possibly underestimated. Unmutated regions of variants are reportedly targeted by nearly half of spike-specific TCRs.

This table comes from immunoSEQ multiplex PCR, and its TCRdb copy is limited to in-frame clones, with some not included. Of 75,000 to 85,000 clones in the sample, roughly 90% were seen once. This CDR3 is built from 14 residues. Deletions cut 6 bases from V and 0 bases from J, with 11 bases between. Germline V gives CDR1 SNHLY, CDR2 FYNNEI. The source material was peripheral blood, sampled on day 0 of AZD1222 vaccination. The clonotype comes from an adult in good health. This chain links TRBV2 with TRBJ1-1; D uncertain. The CDR3 DNA reads TGTGCCAGCAGCAAAGGGATATTGAACACTGAAGCTTTCTTT. It translates to CASSKGILNTEAFF.